This TCR beta chain comes out of a study of cytomegalovirus exposure and HLA in healthy donors. Turning to the study itself: Across almost 400 genotyped donors, approximately 81% landed in the Caucasian-associated ancestry cluster.

Overall study results and limits: Researchers reported in a later analysis that a missense DCLRE1C variant was tied to TCR beta V- and J-gene trimming. TRBV6-2, TRBV6-3 and other indistinguishable V segments were excluded.

As for this clone: Its antigen is not known.

In the PCR, 60 Vbeta and 13 Jbeta primers were used. Produced via immunoSEQ multiplex PCR; TCRdb's table is partial and in-frame only. The top ten hold 4% of the sample, which has roughly 100,000 clones, roughly 80% seen once. Each donor was nominally healthy when sampled (though unrecorded immune exposures were likely). Unmatched junction bases numbered 5, after V lost 2 bases and J lost 3 bases. This CDR3 has 16 residues. Germline CDR1 is SNHLY and CDR2 is FYNNEI. Sequenced input: PBMCs. J is TRBJ2-3 and V is TRBV2; 10 bases agree with TRBD1. The sequence was collected from a man in his forties or fifties in good health and CMV-seropositive. The CDR3 is CASSESLGQGTDTQYF. The DNA for the CDR3 is TGTGCCAGCAGTGAAAGTCTGGGACAGGGGACAGATACGCAGTATTTT.